A selection of T cell receptor beta chains follows, all from one sample in a study of cytomegalovirus exposure and HLA in healthy donors. Here immunoSEQ multiplex PCR was the method, and the copy in TCRdb shows in-frame clones only, minus some. The sample includes some 130,000 clones, around three quarters of them seen just once. Material: PBMCs. The receptors derive from a man younger than 40 in good health and CMV-seronegative. Each CDR3 is given with its conserved first and last residue. D genes are given only for firm matches. The size field is filled for only some rows; it gives once, few, many or a size class.

13	.	TRBD2	TRBJ2-1	TRBV30	CAWSVSSGNEQFF	TGTGCCTGGAGTGTGTCTAGCGGCAATGAGCAGTTCTTC
14	.	.	TRBJ1-5	TRBV19	CASSGQTNNQPQHF	TGTGCCAGTAGTGGACAGACTAATAATCAGCCCCAGCATTTT
15	.	TRBD1	TRBJ2-7	TRBV12-5	CASGGAGTENYEQYF	TGTGCTAGTGGTGGCGCCGGGACAGAGAACTACGAGCAGTACTTC
15	.	TRBD2	TRBJ2-1	TRBV7-3	CASSLTGLADNEQFF	TGTGCCAGCAGCTTAACGGGACTAGCGGACAATGAGCAGTTCTTC
11	.	.	TRBJ1-2	TRBV6-4	CASSDTRRPFF	TGTGCCAGCAGTGACACCCGCAGGCCTTTCTTC
16	.	TRBD1	TRBJ2-7	TRBV9	CASSVGSGQGACEQYF	TGTGCCAGCAGCGTAGGGTCGGGACAGGGGGCGTGTGAGCAGTACTTC
14	.	.	TRBJ1-2	TRBV5-4	CASSLDRATYGYTF	TGTGCCAGCAGCTTGGACAGGGCGACCTATGGCTACACCTTC
15	.	TRBD1	TRBJ2-7	TRBV14	CASSRTGEALYEQYF	TGTGCCAGCAGCCGGACAGGGGAGGCGCTCTACGAGCAGTACTTC
16	.	TRBD1	TRBJ2-7	TRBV27	CASSSPDRGLFYEQYF	TGTGCCAGCAGTTCCCCGGACAGGGGGCTTTTCTACGAGCAGTACTTC
15	.	TRBD2	TRBJ2-7	TRBV6-6	CASSYDRASGSEQYF	TGTGCCAGCAGTTACGATCGGGCTAGCGGGAGCGAGCAGTACTTC
16	.	.	TRBJ2-7	TRBV27	CASSLSWYLHADEQYF	TGTGCCAGCAGTTTATCGTGGTACTTGCATGCCGACGAGCAGTACTTC
15	.	TRBD2	TRBJ2-7	TRBV27	CASNPLAGGGNEQYF	TGTGCCAGCAACCCACTAGCGGGAGGCGGGAACGAGCAGTACTTC
14	once	TRBD2	TRBJ2-5	TRBV27	CASRKLLAGATQYF	TGTGCCAGCCGCAAACTACTAGCGGGAGCCACCCAGTACTTC
18	.	TRBD2	TRBJ2-2	TRBV4-3	CASSQEMRAGAYTGELFF	TGCGCCAGCAGCCAAGAGATGAGAGCGGGGGCTTACACCGGGGAGCTGTTTTTT
19	.	TRBD2	TRBJ2-1	TRBV18	CASSPPGLAGGLSYNEQFF	TGTGCCAGCTCACCTCCGGGACTAGCGGGAGGGCTCTCCTACAATGAGCAGTTCTTC
21	.	.	TRBJ2-3	TRBV4-1	CASSRRTTAGGTLRSTDTQYF	TGCGCCAGCAGCCGACGCACGACAGCGGGCGGAACGCTTCGTAGCACAGATACGCAGTATTTT
16	.	TRBD1	TRBJ1-4	TRBV7-9	CASSHLPGQLNEKLFF	TGTGCCAGCAGCCATCTCCCGGGACAGCTTAATGAAAAACTGTTTTTT
15	.	.	TRBJ1-2	TRBV7-9	CASSPNILSGYGYTF	TGTGCCAGCAGCCCCAACATACTATCTGGCTATGGCTACACCTTC
15	.	TRBD1	TRBJ2-5	TRBV6-1	CASTEDRATQETQYF	TGTGCCAGCACCGAGGACAGGGCGACCCAAGAGACCCAGTACTTC
15	.	TRBD1	TRBJ1-1	TRBV27	CASSSGTGGNTEAFF	TGTGCCAGCAGTTCGGGGACAGGGGGGAACACTGAAGCTTTCTTT
17	.	TRBD2	TRBJ2-1	TRBV9	CASSEPRLSGRIDEQFF	TGTGCCAGCAGCGAACCCAGACTAAGCGGGAGGATAGATGAGCAGTTCTTC
14	.	.	TRBJ2-5	TRBV5-4	CASSLGTDQETQYF	TGTGCCAGCAGCTTGGGGACTGATCAAGAGACCCAGTACTTC
12	.	.	TRBJ1-4	TRBV7-9	CASSRWGEKLFF	TGTGCCAGCAGCCGGTGGGGCGAAAAACTGTTTTTT
16	once	TRBD1	TRBJ2-7	TRBV9	CASSPRPDRTDYEQYF	TGTGCCAGCAGCCCTCGACCGGACAGGACCGACTACGAGCAGTACTTC
16	once	TRBD1	TRBJ2-5	TRBV7-6	CAVLFGSTGGEETQYF	TGTGCGGTGCTCTTCGGGTCAACAGGGGGCGAGGAGACCCAGTACTTC
18	.	.	TRBJ2-4	TRBV27	CASSRTLETRGFKNIQYF	TGTGCCAGCAGTCGGACGCTGGAAACCAGGGGTTTTAAAAACATTCAGTACTTC
15	once	.	TRBJ2-1	TRBV5-1	CASSLAMGSNNEQFF	TGCGCCAGCAGCTTGGCTATGGGGAGCAATAATGAGCAGTTCTTC
17	.	.	TRBJ2-1	TRBV10-3	CAISESGAGSSYNEQFF	TGTGCCATCAGTGAGTCTGGGGCGGGGAGCTCCTACAATGAGCAGTTCTTC
15	.	.	TRBJ2-7	TRBV10-2	CASSESAGSAYEQYF	TGCGCCAGCAGTGAGTCGGCGGGATCGGCCTACGAGCAGTACTTC
14	.	TRBD1	TRBJ1-1	TRBV19	CASKTGLMNTEAFF	TGTGCCAGTAAGACAGGGCTCATGAACACTGAAGCTTTCTTT
14	.	.	TRBJ1-5	TRBV6-1	CASSRGNGNQPQHF	TGTGCCAGCAGTCGGGGGAATGGCAATCAGCCCCAGCATTTT
16	.	.	TRBJ2-7	TRBV11-2	CASSSLPRPKSSEQYF	TGTGCCAGCAGCTCTCTCCCCAGGCCCAAGTCGTCCGAGCAGTACTTC
15	.	TRBD2	TRBJ2-1	TRBV6-4	CASSDGLAEFNEQFF	TGTGCCAGCAGTGACGGACTAGCGGAATTCAATGAGCAGTTCTTC
16	.	.	TRBJ2-3	TRBV29-1	CSAADSLGSVADTQYF	TGCAGCGCTGCGGACAGTTTGGGTTCGGTAGCAGATACGCAGTATTTT
13	.	.	TRBJ2-5	TRBV27	CASSFAGQETQYF	TGTGCCAGCAGTTTTGCAGGGCAAGAGACCCAGTACTTC
17	.	.	TRBJ1-6	TRBV5-6	CASSLKGESSYNSPLHF	TGTGCCAGCAGCTTGAAGGGGGAGAGCTCCTATAATTCACCCCTCCACTTT
14	.	.	TRBJ1-1	TRBV18	CASSPPSINPEAFF	TGTGCCAGCTCACCTCCCTCTATTAACCCTGAAGCTTTCTTT
17	.	TRBD2	TRBJ2-1	TRBV15	CATSRVGPAGGHNEQFF	TGTGCCACCAGCCGCGTAGGCCCAGCGGGAGGGCACAATGAGCAGTTCTTC
11	.	.	TRBJ2-7	TRBV27	CASSTPYEQYF	TGTGCCAGCAGTACACCCTACGAGCAGTACTTC
15	.	.	TRBJ2-7	TRBV6-1	CASSEQASLSYEQYF	TGTGCCAGCAGTGAACAGGCTTCCCTCTCCTACGAGCAGTACTTC
13	few	.	TRBJ1-4	TRBV7-3	CASSSYAREKLFF	TGTGCCAGCAGCTCCTACGCCAGGGAAAAACTGTTTTTT
14	.	TRBD1	TRBJ1-5	TRBV19	CASRVGTGTQPQHF	TGTGCCAGTAGAGTCGGGACAGGGACTCAGCCCCAGCATTTT
16	.	TRBD2	TRBJ2-7	TRBV19	CASSIWSSGSIHEQYF	TGTGCCAGTAGTATATGGAGTAGCGGGAGTATCCACGAGCAGTACTTC
14	.	.	TRBJ2-7	TRBV6-6	CASSYSVSRPEQYF	TGTGCCAGCAGTTACTCGGTGTCCAGGCCCGAGCAGTACTTC
15	.	TRBD2	TRBJ2-5	TRBV5-6	CASSWGRDLQETQYF	TGTGCCAGCAGCTGGGGGAGGGACCTCCAAGAGACCCAGTACTTC
14	.	TRBD2	TRBJ2-7	TRBV27	CASSSLAGGFEQYF	TGTGCCAGCAGTTCACTAGCGGGAGGTTTCGAGCAGTACTTC
14	.	.	TRBJ1-4	TRBV4-3	CASSHMAVNEKLFF	TGCGCCAGCAGCCATATGGCAGTGAATGAAAAACTGTTTTTT
14	.	.	TRBJ2-7	TRBV27	CASSLLGSPYEQYF	TGTGCCAGCAGTTTATTAGGGAGTCCCTACGAGCAGTACTTC
14	.	TRBD2	TRBJ2-7	TRBV28	CASIAAGEAYEQYF	TGTGCCAGCATCGCAGCGGGAGAGGCCTACGAGCAGTACTTC
15	.	TRBD1	TRBJ2-2	TRBV2	CASSLGQGWTGELFF	TGTGCCAGCAGCTTGGGACAGGGGTGGACCGGGGAGCTGTTTTTT
16	.	.	TRBJ1-1	TRBV27	CASSQIPREMNTEAFF	TGTGCCAGCAGCCAAATCCCGAGGGAAATGAACACTGAAGCTTTCTTT
18	.	TRBD1	TRBJ1-2	TRBV28	CASSLSPGGGGFYYGYTF	TGTGCCAGCAGTTTATCCCCGGGCGGAGGGGGCTTCTACTATGGCTACACCTTC
15	.	.	TRBJ2-7	TRBV19	CASSIDEGGAVEQYF	TGTGCCAGTAGTATAGACGAAGGAGGGGCGGTCGAGCAGTACTTC
16	.	TRBD2	TRBJ2-1	TRBV28	CASSLSGLAGVNEQFF	TGTGCCAGCAGTTTATCGGGACTAGCGGGAGTTAATGAGCAGTTCTTC
18	.	TRBD2	TRBJ2-1	TRBV7-2	CASSLALLAGSSYNEQFF	TGTGCCAGCAGCTTAGCGTTGCTAGCGGGGAGCTCCTACAATGAGCAGTTCTTC